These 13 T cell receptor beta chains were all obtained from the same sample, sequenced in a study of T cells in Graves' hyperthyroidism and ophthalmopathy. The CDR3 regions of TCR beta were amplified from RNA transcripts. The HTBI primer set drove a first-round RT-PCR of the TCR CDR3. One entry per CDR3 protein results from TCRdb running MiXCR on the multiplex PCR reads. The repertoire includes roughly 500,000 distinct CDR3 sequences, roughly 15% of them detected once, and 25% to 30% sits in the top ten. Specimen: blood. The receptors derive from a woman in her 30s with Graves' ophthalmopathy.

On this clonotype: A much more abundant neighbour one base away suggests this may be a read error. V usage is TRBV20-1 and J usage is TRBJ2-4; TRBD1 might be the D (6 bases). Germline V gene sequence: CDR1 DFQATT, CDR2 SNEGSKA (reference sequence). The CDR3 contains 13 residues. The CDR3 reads CSATQGGKSIQYF. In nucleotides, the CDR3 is TGCAGTGCCACACAGGGTGGCAAAAGCATTCAGTACTTC.

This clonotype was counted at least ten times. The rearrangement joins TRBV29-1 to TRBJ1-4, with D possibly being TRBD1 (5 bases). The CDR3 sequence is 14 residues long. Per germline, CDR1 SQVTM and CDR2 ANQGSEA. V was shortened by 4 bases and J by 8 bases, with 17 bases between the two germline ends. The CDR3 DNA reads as TGCAGCGTTGCCCTTTCAGGGCAAGGGGAAAAACTGTTTTTT. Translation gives CSVALSGQGEKLFF. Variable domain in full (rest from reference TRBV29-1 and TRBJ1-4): SAVISQKPSRDICQRGTSLTIQCQVDSQVTMMFWYRQQPGQSLTLIATANQGSEATYESGFVIDKFPISRPNLTFSTLTVSNMSPEDSSIYLCSVALSGQGEKLFFGSGTQLSVL.

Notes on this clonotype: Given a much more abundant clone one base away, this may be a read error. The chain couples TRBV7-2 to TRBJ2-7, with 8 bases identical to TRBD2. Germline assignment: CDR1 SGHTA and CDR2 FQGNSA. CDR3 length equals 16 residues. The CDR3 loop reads CVSSLSGGAAFHEQYF. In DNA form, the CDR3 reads TGTGTCAGCAGCTTATCGGGGGGGGCCGCCTTCCACGAGCAGTACTTC.

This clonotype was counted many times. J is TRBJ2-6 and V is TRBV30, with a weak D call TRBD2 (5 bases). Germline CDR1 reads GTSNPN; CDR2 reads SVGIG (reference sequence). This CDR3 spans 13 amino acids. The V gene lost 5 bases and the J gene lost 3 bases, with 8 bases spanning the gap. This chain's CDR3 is CAWLGLGANVLTF. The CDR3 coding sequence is TGTGCCTGGCTAGGACTTGGGGCCAACGTCCTGACTTTC.

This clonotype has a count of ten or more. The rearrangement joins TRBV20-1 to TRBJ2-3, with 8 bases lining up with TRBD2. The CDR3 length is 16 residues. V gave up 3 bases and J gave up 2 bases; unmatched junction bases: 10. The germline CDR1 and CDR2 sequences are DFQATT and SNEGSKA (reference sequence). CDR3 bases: TGCAGTGCTAGTTGGAGTTTAGCGGGAATCACAGATACGCAGTATTTT. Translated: CSASWSLAGITDTQYF.

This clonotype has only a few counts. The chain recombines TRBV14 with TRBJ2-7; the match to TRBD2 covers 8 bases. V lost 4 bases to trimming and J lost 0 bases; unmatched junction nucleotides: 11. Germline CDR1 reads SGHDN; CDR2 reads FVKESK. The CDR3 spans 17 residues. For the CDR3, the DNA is TGTGCCAGCAGCCCGTCCCGGGCGGGAGGCCCCTCCTACGAGCAGTACTTC. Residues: CASSPSRAGGPSYEQYF.

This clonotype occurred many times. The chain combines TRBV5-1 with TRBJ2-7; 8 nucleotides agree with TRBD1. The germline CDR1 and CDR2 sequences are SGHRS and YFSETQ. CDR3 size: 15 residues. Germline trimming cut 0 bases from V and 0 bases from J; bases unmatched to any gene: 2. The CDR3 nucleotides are TGCGCCAGCAGCTTGGGACAGGGGAGCTCCTACGAGCAGTACTTC. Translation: CASSLGQGSSYEQYF.

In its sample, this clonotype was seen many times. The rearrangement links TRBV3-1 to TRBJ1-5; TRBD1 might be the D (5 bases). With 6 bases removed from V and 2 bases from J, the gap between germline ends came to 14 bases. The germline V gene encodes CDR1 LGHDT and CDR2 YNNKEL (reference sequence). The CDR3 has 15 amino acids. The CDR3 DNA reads TGTGCCAGCAGTGAGGGGAGGTCAGGCAATCAGCCCCAGCATTTT. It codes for CASSEGRSGNQPQHF.

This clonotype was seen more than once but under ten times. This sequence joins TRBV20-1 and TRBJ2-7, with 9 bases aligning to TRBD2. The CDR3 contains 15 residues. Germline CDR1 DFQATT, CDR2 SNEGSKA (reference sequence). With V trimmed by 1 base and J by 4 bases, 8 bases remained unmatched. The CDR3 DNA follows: TGCAGTGCTAGAGGCTATAGCGGGAGTATATACGAGCAGTACTTC. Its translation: CSARGYSGSIYEQYF.

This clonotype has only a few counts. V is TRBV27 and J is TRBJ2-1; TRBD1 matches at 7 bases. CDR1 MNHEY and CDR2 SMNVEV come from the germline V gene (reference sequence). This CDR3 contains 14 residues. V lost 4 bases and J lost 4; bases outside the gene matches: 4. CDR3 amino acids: CASSSHRGYNEQFF. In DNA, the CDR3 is TGTGCCAGCAGTTCTCACAGGGGTTACAATGAGCAGTTCTTC.

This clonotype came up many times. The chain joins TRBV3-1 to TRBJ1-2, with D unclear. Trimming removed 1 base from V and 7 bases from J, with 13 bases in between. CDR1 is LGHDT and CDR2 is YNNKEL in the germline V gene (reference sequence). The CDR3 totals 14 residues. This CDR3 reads CASSQVTRATGYTF. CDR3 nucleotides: TGTGCCAGCAGCCAAGTAACGAGGGCAACTGGCTACACCTTC.

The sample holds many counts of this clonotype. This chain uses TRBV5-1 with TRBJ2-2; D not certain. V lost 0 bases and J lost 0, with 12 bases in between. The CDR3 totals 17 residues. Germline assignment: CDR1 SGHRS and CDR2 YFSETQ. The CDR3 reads CASSLAPDTANTGELFF. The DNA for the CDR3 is TGCGCCAGCAGCTTGGCCCCGGATACTGCGAACACCGGGGAGCTGTTTTTT.

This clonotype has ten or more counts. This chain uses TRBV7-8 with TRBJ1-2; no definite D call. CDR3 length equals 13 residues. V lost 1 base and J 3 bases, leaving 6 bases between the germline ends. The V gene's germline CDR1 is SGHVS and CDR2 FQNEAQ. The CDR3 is CASSLGVYYGYTF. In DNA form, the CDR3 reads TGTGCCAGCAGCTTAGGAGTTTACTATGGCTACACCTTC.